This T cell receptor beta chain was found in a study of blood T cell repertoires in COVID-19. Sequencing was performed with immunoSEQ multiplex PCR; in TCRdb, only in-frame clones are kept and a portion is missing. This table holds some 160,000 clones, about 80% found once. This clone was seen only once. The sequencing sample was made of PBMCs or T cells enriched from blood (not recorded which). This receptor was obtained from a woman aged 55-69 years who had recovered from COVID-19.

CDR3 sequence (DNA): TGTGCCAGCAGTGGCGGTTATGGACAGGGAGGAAACACCATATATTTT. The encoded protein is CASSGGYGQGGNTIYF. The J gene is TRBJ1-3, the V gene TRBV6-1; TRBD1 matches 8 bases. Germline V gene lookup returns CDR1 MNHNS and CDR2 SASEGT. V was pared by 4 bases and J by 4 bases, with 9 bases of the junction left unmatched. This CDR3 has 16 amino acids.